The following is a T cell receptor (beta chain) sequence with its context. The target antigen is unknown. Vbeta (60) and Jbeta (13) primers were used in the PCR. Repertoires were generated with immunoSEQ multiplex PCR, while TCRdb's copy carries only in-frame clones and drops some. The table includes under 150,000 clones, roughly 74% detected once. The data derive from a study of cytomegalovirus exposure and HLA in healthy donors. Notes on the study in general: Researchers had no immune exposure information except CMV serostatus available. The authors later found HLA-associated TCR beta chains more clonally expanded than equally common others. Researchers counted 164 TCR beta chains as cytomegalovirus-associated.

Trimming took 6 bases from V and 3 from J, leaving 12 bases between them. The CDR3 spans 13 residues. Germline CDR1 SQVTM, CDR2 ANQGSEA. What was sequenced was PBMCs. V usage is TRBV29-1 and J usage is TRBJ1-5; the D is unclear. The sequence came from a middle-aged woman in good health and CMV-seropositive. Here the CDR3 reads CSVADGLNQPQHF. The CDR3 nucleotides read TGCAGCGTCGCCGACGGACTCAATCAGCCCCAGCATTTT.